The next 15 T cell receptor beta chains were all read from a single sample in a study of T cells in Graves' hyperthyroidism and ophthalmopathy. TCR beta CDR3 sequences were amplified from RNA transcripts. First-round RT-PCR with HTBI primers amplified the TCR CDR3 region. MiXCR, applied by TCRdb to the multiplex PCR reads, yields one record per CDR3 protein. The sample has about 770,000 distinct CDR3 sequences, under 20% seen once. Material: blood. These receptors were obtained from a woman aged 45-65 years with Graves' hyperthyroidism that later progressed to Graves' ophthalmopathy.

This clonotype was observed a few times. The V and J genes are TRBV20-1 and TRBJ2-7; tentatively, D is TRBD1 (6 bases). The CDR3 length is 13 residues. Trimming shortened V by 3 bases and J by 9 bases, and 18 bases separated the two germline ends. CDR1 and CDR2 (germline): DFQATT, SNEGSKA (reference sequence). This CDR3 is CSASQQGAVGQYF. The CDR3 coding sequence is TGCAGTGCTAGCCAACAGGGAGCGGTGGGGCAGTACTTC.

This chain uses TRBV4-1 with TRBJ2-7; 8 bases agree with TRBD1. Trimming took 1 base from V and 6 from J; bases not matched to a gene: 8. The CDR3 totals 15 residues. CDR1 MGHRA and CDR2 YSYEKL come from the germline V gene. The CDR3, as DNA: TGCGCCAGCAGCCAAGGTTTCCAGGGGGCGGGCGAGCAGTACTTC. Encoded protein: CASSQGFQGAGEQYF.

This clonotype was recorded many times. The chain employs TRBV5-1 and TRBJ1-1; D uncertain. From germline, CDR1 is SGHRS and CDR2 YFSETQ. V was cut by 2 bases and J by 4 bases, with 12 bases left in between. This CDR3 has 14 residues. This chain's CDR3 is CASSLGPVITEAFF. CDR3 DNA: TGCGCCAGCAGCTTAGGTCCGGTTATCACTGAAGCTTTCTTT.

This clonotype was detected only a few times. The chain links TRBV18 to TRBJ2-5; the D gene is possibly TRBD1 (6 bases). Germline V gene lookup returns CDR1 KGHSH and CDR2 LQKENI. This CDR3 is 16 amino acids long. The V end was cut by 2 bases, the J end by 1 base, with 14 bases between. CDR3 sequence reads: CASSPTGRGGQETQYF. The CDR3 nucleotides are TGTGCCAGCTCACCAACAGGGAGAGGCGGCCAAGAGACCCAGTACTTC.

This clonotype came up many times. V and J are TRBV5-1 and TRBJ1-1, with D perhaps TRBD1 (5 bases). Germline lookup yields CDR1 SGHRS and CDR2 YFSETQ. The CDR3 contains 15 residues. Trimming left V 3 bases short and J 0 bases short, with 12 bases between. The CDR3 DNA reads as TGCGCCAGCAGCTCTTCAGACAGCTTGAACACTGAAGCTTTCTTT. It yields the protein CASSSSDSLNTEAFF.

Comment on this clonotype: It is likely a read error, because the conserved phenylalanine at the end of the CDR3 is missing. The chain employs TRBV20-1 and TRBJ1-6; 7 bases match TRBD1. This CDR3 comprises 16 residues. Germline V lookup: CDR1 DFQATT, CDR2 SNEGSKA (reference sequence). J gave up 7 bases and V 1 base, and 10 bases lay outside the gene matches. The CDR3 loop is CSARAEYRGTNSPLHV. The CDR3 DNA reads TGCAGTGCTAGAGCCGAATACAGGGGAACGAATTCACCCCTCCACGTT.

There are many counts of this clonotype. This chain joins TRBV18 and TRBJ1-2; D ambiguous. V was shortened by 6 bases and J by 0 bases, with 8 bases between the two germline ends. The germline gives CDR1 KGHSH, CDR2 LQKENI. The CDR3 loop spans 13 amino acids. The CDR3 DNA sequence: TGTGCCAGCTCGAACAGCGCTAACTATGGCTACACCTTC. It is translated as CASSNSANYGYTF.

This clonotype was observed a handful of times. The CDR3 loop reads CASSPPAGGNTIYF. DNA of the CDR3: TGTGCCAGCTCACCACCGGCGGGGGGAAACACCATATATTTT. The chain has TRBV18 and TRBJ1-3; D is uncertain. Trimming left V 0 bases short and J 4 bases short, with 7 bases between. The CDR3 totals 14 residues. Germline V gene lookup returns CDR1 KGHSH and CDR2 LQKENI.

The rearrangement joins TRBV28 to TRBJ2-2; weak D call: TRBD2 (7 bases). The germline V and J ends were trimmed by 8 bases and 5 bases, with 18 bases remaining between them. CDR1 and CDR2 (germline): MDHEN, SYDVKM. The CDR3 has 15 residues. The CDR3, as DNA: TGTGCCAGCGCTACTTCAGGGGAGGGGACCGGGGAGCTGTTTTTT. Translating it yields CASATSGEGTGELFF. Full variable domain (missing parts from reference TRBV28 and TRBJ2-2): DVKVTQSSRYLVKRTGEKVFLECVQDMDHENMFWYRQDPGLGLRLIYFSYDVKMKEKGDIPEGYSVSREKKERFSLILESASTNQTSMYLCASATSGEGTGELFFGEGSRLTVL.

This rearrangement joins TRBV18 to TRBJ1-2; 10 bases align to TRBD1. The CDR3 length is 15 residues. V lost 4 bases and J lost 4; bases outside the gene matches: 6. The germline V gene has CDR1 KGHSH and CDR2 LQKENI. CDR3 sequence (DNA): TGTGCCAGCTCACGAGGGACAGGGGCCGGCTATGGCTACACCTTC. Translating it yields CASSRGTGAGYGYTF.

The gene calls are TRBV7-8 and TRBJ2-1; 9 bases agree with TRBD1. Germline loops: CDR1 SGHVS, CDR2 FQNEAQ. V lost 5 bases to trimming and J lost 7 bases; unmatched junction nucleotides: 6. The CDR3 is 14 residues long. The CDR3: CASSQPQGANEQFF. CDR3 sequence (DNA): TGTGCCAGCAGCCAACCACAGGGGGCGAATGAGCAGTTCTTC.

The rearrangement joins TRBV5-1 to TRBJ2-1; D gene uncertain. The germline gives CDR1 SGHRS, CDR2 YFSETQ. CDR3 size: 15 residues. Trimming took 0 bases from V and 3 from J, leaving 10 bases between them. The CDR3 spells CASSLEGKNYNEQFF. The CDR3 DNA reads TGCGCCAGCAGCTTGGAAGGGAAAAACTACAATGAGCAGTTCTTC.

This clonotype was detected only a few times. The rearrangement joins TRBV11-3 to TRBJ2-2, with D possibly TRBD1 on 6 matching bases. Per the germline V gene, CDR1 is SGHNT and CDR2 is YENEEA. The CDR3 is 15 residues long. V was trimmed by 0 bases and J by 6 bases, leaving 11 bases between them. The DNA for the CDR3 is TGTGCCAGCAGCTTAGATCTGAAGGGGGCCGGGGAGCTGTTTTTT. Translated, it gives CASSLDLKGAGELFF.

This clonotype has a handful of counts. V is TRBV12-5 and J is TRBJ2-3; the D call may be TRBD1 or TRBD2 (5 bases each). V was shortened by 5 bases and J by 0 bases, with 12 bases between the two germline ends. CDR3 length: 15 amino acids. Germline V CDR1 and CDR2: LGHNT, FRNRAP. CDR3: CASGKGTGSTDTQYF. The CDR3 DNA reads as TGTGCTAGTGGTAAAGGGACGGGAAGCACAGATACGCAGTATTTT.

This clonotype has a count of ten or more. The chain has TRBV6-1 and TRBJ2-2, with 10 bases aligning to TRBD2. From germline, CDR1 is MNHNS and CDR2 SASEGT. With V trimmed by 5 bases and J by 7 bases, 10 bases remained unmatched. The CDR3 is 16 residues long. The CDR3 nucleotides are TGTGCCAGCAGTCATACAGCGGGGGGGCGTGTCGGGGAGCTGTTTTTT. Its protein product is CASSHTAGGRVGELFF.